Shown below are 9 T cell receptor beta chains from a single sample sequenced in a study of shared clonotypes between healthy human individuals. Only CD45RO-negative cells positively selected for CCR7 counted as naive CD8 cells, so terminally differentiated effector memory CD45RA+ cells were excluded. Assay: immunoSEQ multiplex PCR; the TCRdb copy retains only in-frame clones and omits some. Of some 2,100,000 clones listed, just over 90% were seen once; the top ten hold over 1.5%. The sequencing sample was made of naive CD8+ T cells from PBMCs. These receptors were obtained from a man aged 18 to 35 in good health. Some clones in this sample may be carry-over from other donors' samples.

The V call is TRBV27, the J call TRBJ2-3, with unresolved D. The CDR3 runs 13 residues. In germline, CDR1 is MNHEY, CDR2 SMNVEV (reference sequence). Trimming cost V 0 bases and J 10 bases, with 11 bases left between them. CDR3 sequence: CASSLSAPLAQYF. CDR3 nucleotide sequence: TGTGCCAGCAGTTTATCGGCCCCCCTCGCGCAGTATTTT.

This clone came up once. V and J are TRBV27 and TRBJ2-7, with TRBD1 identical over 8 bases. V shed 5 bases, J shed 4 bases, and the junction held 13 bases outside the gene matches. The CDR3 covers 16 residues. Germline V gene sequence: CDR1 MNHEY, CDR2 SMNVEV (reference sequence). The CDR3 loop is CASSPHRGVGVYEQYF. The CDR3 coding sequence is TGTGCCAGCAGTCCCCACAGGGGGGTGGGTGTGTACGAGCAGTACTTC.

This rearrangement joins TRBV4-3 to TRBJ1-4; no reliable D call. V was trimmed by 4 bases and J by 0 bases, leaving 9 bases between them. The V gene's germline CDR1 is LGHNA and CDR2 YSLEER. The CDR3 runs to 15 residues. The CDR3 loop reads CASSRITATNEKLFF. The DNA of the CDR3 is TGCGCCAGCAGCCGAATCACGGCAACTAATGAAAAACTGTTTTTT.

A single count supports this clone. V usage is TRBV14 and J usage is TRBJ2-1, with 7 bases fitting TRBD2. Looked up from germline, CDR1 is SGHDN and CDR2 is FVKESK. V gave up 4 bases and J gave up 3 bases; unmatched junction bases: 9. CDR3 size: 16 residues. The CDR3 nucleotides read TGTGCCAGCAGCCTCGTGGCTAGCGGACTCTACAATGAGCAGTTCTTC. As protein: CASSLVASGLYNEQFF.

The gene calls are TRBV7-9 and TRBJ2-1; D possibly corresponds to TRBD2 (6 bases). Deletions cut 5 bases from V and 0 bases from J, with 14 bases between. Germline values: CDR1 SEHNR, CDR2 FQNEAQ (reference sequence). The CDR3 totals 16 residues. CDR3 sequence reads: CASSHGLGLSYNEQFF. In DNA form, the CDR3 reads TGTGCCAGCAGCCATGGGTTGGGACTCTCCTACAATGAGCAGTTCTTC.

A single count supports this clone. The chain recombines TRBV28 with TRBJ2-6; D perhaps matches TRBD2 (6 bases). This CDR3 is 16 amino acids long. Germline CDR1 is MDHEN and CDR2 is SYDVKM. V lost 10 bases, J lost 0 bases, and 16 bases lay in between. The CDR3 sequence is CATGGTADSGANVLTF. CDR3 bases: TGTGCCACCGGAGGGACCGCCGACTCTGGGGCCAACGTCCTGACTTTC.

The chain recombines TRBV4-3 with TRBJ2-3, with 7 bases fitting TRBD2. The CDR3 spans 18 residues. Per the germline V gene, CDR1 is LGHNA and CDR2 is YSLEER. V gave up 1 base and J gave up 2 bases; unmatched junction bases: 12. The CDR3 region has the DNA TGCGCCAGCAGCCAAGTGTCCGGCGGGGAGGGTACCACAGATACGCAGTATTTT. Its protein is CASSQVSGGEGTTDTQYF.

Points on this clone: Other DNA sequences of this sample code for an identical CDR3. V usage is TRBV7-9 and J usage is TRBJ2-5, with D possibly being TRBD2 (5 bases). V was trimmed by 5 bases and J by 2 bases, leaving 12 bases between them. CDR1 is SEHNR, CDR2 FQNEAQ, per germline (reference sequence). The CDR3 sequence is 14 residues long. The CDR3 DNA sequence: TGTGCCAGCAGCCCTCGGGGTCAACAAGAGACCCAGTACTTC. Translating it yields CASSPRGQQETQYF.

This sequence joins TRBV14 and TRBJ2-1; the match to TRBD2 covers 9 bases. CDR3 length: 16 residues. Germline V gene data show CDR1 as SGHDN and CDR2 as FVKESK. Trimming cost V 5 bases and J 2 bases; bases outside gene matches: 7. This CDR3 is CASSRGGRGAYNEQFF. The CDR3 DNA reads TGTGCCAGCAGCAGAGGCGGGAGGGGCGCCTACAATGAGCAGTTCTTC.